A selection of T cell receptor beta chains follows, all from one sample in a study of cytomegalovirus exposure and HLA in healthy donors. The method was immunoSEQ multiplex PCR; TCRdb's version includes in-frame clones alone and lacks a portion of them. The sample holds approximately 100,000 clones, 70% to 80% seen once. The sample taken for sequencing was PBMCs. The source is a woman in her 40s in good health and CMV-seronegative. Each CDR3 is given with its conserved first and last residue. A D gene is named only where the DNA matches it firmly. Size values are once, few and many counts, or a class for expanded clones, and some rows have none.

v_call: TRBV28; clone_size: -; d_call: -; j_call: TRBJ2-1; cdr3_aa: CASSTHFVAEQFF; cdr3_nt: TGTGCCAGCAGTACCCACTTCGTTGCTGAGCAGTTCTTC
v_call: TRBV5-1; clone_size: -; d_call: TRBD2; j_call: TRBJ2-3; cdr3_aa: CASSSTGLAGSTDTQYF; cdr3_nt: TGCGCCAGCAGCTCCACCGGACTAGCGGGGAGCACAGATACGCAGTATTTT
v_call: TRBV30; clone_size: few; d_call: -; j_call: TRBJ1-5; cdr3_aa: CAWRPPPRAANQPQHF; cdr3_nt: TGTGCCTGGAGACCCCCCCCCAGGGCGGCTAATCAGCCCCAGCATTTT
v_call: TRBV28; clone_size: -; d_call: -; j_call: TRBJ2-5; cdr3_aa: CASSTEGGQTWRKTQYF; cdr3_nt: TGTGCCAGCAGTACTGAAGGCGGACAGACCTGGAGGAAGACCCAGTACTTC
v_call: TRBV4-3; clone_size: -; d_call: TRBD1; j_call: TRBJ1-1; cdr3_aa: CASSRRAQGQGTEAFF; cdr3_nt: TGCGCCAGCAGCCGACGGGCACAGGGGCAGGGCACTGAAGCTTTCTTT
v_call: TRBV5-4; clone_size: -; d_call: TRBD2; j_call: TRBJ2-1; cdr3_aa: CASSGGSPGSYNEQFF; cdr3_nt: TGTGCCAGCAGCGGCGGGAGCCCAGGGTCCTACAATGAGCAGTTCTTC
v_call: TRBV6-5; clone_size: -; d_call: -; j_call: TRBJ2-7; cdr3_aa: CASSYSDTYEQYF; cdr3_nt: TGTGCCAGCAGTTATTCGGACACCTACGAGCAGTACTTC
v_call: TRBV19; clone_size: -; d_call: -; j_call: TRBJ2-3; cdr3_aa: CASRPRAEDTQYF; cdr3_nt: TGTGCCAGTAGACCCAGGGCCGAGGATACGCAGTATTTT
v_call: TRBV2; clone_size: -; d_call: -; j_call: TRBJ2-1; cdr3_aa: CASRGYGRHSDEQFF; cdr3_nt: TGTGCCAGCAGAGGGTATGGGCGGCATAGCGATGAGCAGTTCTTC
v_call: TRBV20-1; clone_size: -; d_call: -; j_call: TRBJ2-2; cdr3_aa: CSANRAGGLFF; cdr3_nt: TGCAGTGCTAACCGAGCCGGTGGGCTGTTTTTT
v_call: TRBV7-8; clone_size: -; d_call: -; j_call: TRBJ2-3; cdr3_aa: CASSRTSVRLNTDTQYF; cdr3_nt: TGTGCCAGCAGCCGTACGTCGGTCCGACTTAACACAGATACGCAGTATTTT
v_call: TRBV6-5; clone_size: few; d_call: -; j_call: TRBJ2-4; cdr3_aa: CASQGLAKNIQYF; cdr3_nt: TGTGCCAGCCAGGGTTTGGCCAAAAACATTCAGTACTTC